The sequence of this T cell receptor (beta chain) was determined in a study of T cell responses to AZD1222 COVID-19 vaccine. The method was immunoSEQ multiplex PCR; TCRdb's version includes in-frame clones alone and lacks a portion of them. The sample contains 150,000 to 200,000 clones, 90% to 95% of which appear only once. The germline V gene has CDR1 SNHLY and CDR2 FYNNEI. The length of the CDR3 is 15 residues. V gave up 6 bases and J gave up 4 bases, with 13 bases separating them. Study results and caveats: There were mostly white British donors and more females than males, and clonal diversity was possibly underestimated.

Notes on this clone: Its antigen is as yet unknown.

V usage is TRBV2 and J usage is TRBJ1-6; weak D call: TRBD1 (5 bases). Sequencing used peripheral blood, obtained on day 0 of AZD1222 vaccination. This TCR was recovered from an adult in good health. The CDR3 region has the DNA TGTGCCAGCAGGTCCCGGGACGTATATAATTCACCCCTCCACTTT. Amino acid sequence: CASRSRDVYNSPLHF.